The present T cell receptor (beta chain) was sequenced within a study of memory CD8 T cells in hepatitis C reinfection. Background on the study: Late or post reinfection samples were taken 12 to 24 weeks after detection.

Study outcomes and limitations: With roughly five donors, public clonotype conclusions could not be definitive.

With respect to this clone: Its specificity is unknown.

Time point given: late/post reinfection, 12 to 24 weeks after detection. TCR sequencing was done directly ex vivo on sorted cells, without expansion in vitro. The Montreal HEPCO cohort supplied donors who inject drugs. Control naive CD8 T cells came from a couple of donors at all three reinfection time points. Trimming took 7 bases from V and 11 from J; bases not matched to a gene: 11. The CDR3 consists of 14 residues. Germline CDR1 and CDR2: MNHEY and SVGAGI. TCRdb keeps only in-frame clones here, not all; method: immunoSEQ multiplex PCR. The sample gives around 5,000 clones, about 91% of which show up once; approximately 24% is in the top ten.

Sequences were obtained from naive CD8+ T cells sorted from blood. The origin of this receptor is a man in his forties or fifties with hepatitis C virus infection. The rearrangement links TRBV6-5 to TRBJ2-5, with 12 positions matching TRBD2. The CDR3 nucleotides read TGTGCCAGCAATCCGGGACTAGCGGGTTCTCAGCAGTACTTC. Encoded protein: CASNPGLAGSQQYF.